Listed here are 32 T cell receptor beta chains from one sample, sequenced in a study of cytomegalovirus exposure and HLA in healthy donors. The PCR ran on 60 Vbeta and 13 Jbeta primers. Using immunoSEQ multiplex PCR, the repertoire was profiled, and TCRdb retains in-frame clones only, with some absent. The table has about 95,000 clones, around four fifths seen once; the top ten hold about 3.7%. Sequenced input: PBMCs. Receptor source: a man aged 25 to 40 in good health and CMV-seropositive.

As regards this clone: An end of the junction does not agree with germline; a read error may underlie this. CDR3: CSSSLAGTGGAYEQYF. The DNA of the CDR3 is TGTTCCAGCAGCTTAGCGGGGACAGGGGGCGCGTACGAGCAGTACTTC. This sequence joins TRBV7-9 and TRBJ2-7; 12 bases are a match to TRBD1. The CDR3 has 16 residues. CDR1 is SEHNR and CDR2 is FQNEAQ in the germline V gene (reference sequence).

The rearrangement joins TRBV5-4 to TRBJ2-2, with 12 bases identical to TRBD2. CDR3 length: 16 amino acids. After removal of 5 bases from V and 1 base from J, the junction contained 3 bases not matched to a gene. Per germline, CDR1 SGHNT and CDR2 YYREEE (reference sequence). The chain's CDR3 is CASRQGLAGNTGELFF. For the CDR3, the DNA is TGTGCCAGCAGACAGGGACTAGCGGGGAACACCGGGGAGCTGTTTTTT.

V usage is TRBV10-1 and J usage is TRBJ2-3; D gene ambiguous. Trimming took 6 bases from V and 1 from J, leaving 8 bases between them. Germline V CDR1 and CDR2: WNHNN, SYGVQD (reference sequence). The CDR3 covers 13 residues. CDR3 in amino acids: CASSKRGTDTQYF. DNA for the CDR3: TGCGCCAGCAGCAAACGGGGCACAGATACGCAGTATTTT.

The rearrangement joins TRBV5-1 to TRBJ1-6, with D perhaps TRBD1 (5 bases). The CDR3 loop spans 17 amino acids. Germline lookup yields CDR1 SGHRS and CDR2 YFSETQ. Trimming removed 0 bases at V and 9 bases at J, with 19 bases between. The CDR3 region is CASSLEGHTIGGSPLHF. CDR3 in DNA: TGCGCCAGCAGCTTGGAGGGGCACACAATCGGCGGTTCACCCCTCCACTTT. Supplemented by reference TRBV5-1 and TRBJ1-6, the full variable domain reads KAGVTQTPRYLIKTRGQQVTLSCSPISGHRSVSWYQQTPGQGLQFLFEYFSETQRNKGNFPGRFSGRQFSNSRSEMNVSTLELGDSALYLCASSLEGHTIGGSPLHFGNGTRLTVT.

The chain recombines TRBV2 with TRBJ2-1, with D perhaps TRBD2 (6 bases). Per the germline V gene, CDR1 is SNHLY and CDR2 is FYNNEI. Deletions cut 10 bases from V and 0 bases from J, with 19 bases between. This CDR3 has 16 residues. CDR3 sequence reads: CATLDGTWSSYNEQFF. DNA of the CDR3: TGTGCCACGTTAGATGGGACTTGGAGCTCCTACAATGAGCAGTTCTTC.

The gene calls are TRBV30 and TRBJ1-1; D possibly corresponds to TRBD1 (6 bases). This CDR3 is 15 amino acids long. Germline V gene lookup returns CDR1 GTSNPN and CDR2 SVGIG (reference sequence). Trimming pared 0 bases from V and 1 base from J, leaving 12 bases between. The CDR3 nucleotides are TGTGCCTGGAGTGTGACGCGGGGGCCGAACACTGAAGCTTTCTTT. Amino acids: CAWSVTRGPNTEAFF.

The J gene is TRBJ1-1, the V gene TRBV20-1; D unresolved. CDR1 and CDR2 from the germline V gene are DFQATT and SNEGSKA (reference sequence). V was shortened by 4 bases and J by 4 bases, with 7 bases between the two germline ends. The CDR3 is made up of 11 amino acids. CDR3 sequence reads: CSATTSTEAFF. CDR3 in DNA: TGCAGTGCTACGACAAGCACTGAAGCTTTCTTT.

The chain's CDR3 is CASSPGQGMVWPQHF. CDR3 nucleotide sequence: TGTGCCAGCAGTCCGGGACAGGGCATGGTTTGGCCCCAGCATTTT. V usage is TRBV9 and J usage is TRBJ1-5; 9 bases line up with TRBD1. There are 15 residues in the CDR3. V dropped 5 bases and J dropped 9; count of bases not matched to a gene: 12. Per germline, CDR1 SGDLS and CDR2 YYNGEE.

This clone was observed many times. V and J are TRBV5-1 and TRBJ2-1; D perhaps matches TRBD1 (6 bases). Germline V gene sequence: CDR1 SGHRS, CDR2 YFSETQ. The length of the CDR3 is 16 residues. Trimming shortened V by 1 base and J by 0 bases, and 11 bases separated the two germline ends. The CDR3 here is CASSLRGSSSYNEQFF. CDR3 bases: TGCGCCAGCAGCTTGAGGGGGAGTAGCTCCTACAATGAGCAGTTCTTC.

The chain couples TRBV6-5 to TRBJ2-7, with 8 positions matching TRBD2. The germline V gene has CDR1 MNHEY and CDR2 SVGAGI. The V gene end was trimmed by 0 bases and the J gene end by 6 bases; junction bases not matched to a gene: 4. The CDR3 is 14 residues long. CDR3 in amino acids: CASSYSNLAGEQYF. The DNA of the CDR3 is TGTGCCAGCAGTTACTCGAATCTAGCGGGCGAGCAGTACTTC.

The genes are TRBV5-1 and TRBJ1-2; D is possibly TRBD1 (6 bases). This CDR3 is 15 amino acids long. V lost 0 bases to trimming and J lost 6 bases, with 15 bases between them. Germline V CDR1 and CDR2: SGHRS, YFSETQ. The CDR3 DNA reads TGCGCCAGCAGCTTGGACTCCGGGACACTTAATGGCTACACCTTC. The encoded protein is CASSLDSGTLNGYTF.

The rearrangement joins TRBV18 to TRBJ2-1, with 11 bases fitting TRBD2. With 0 bases clipped from V and 0 bases from J, the junction kept 4 bases outside the gene matches. CDR3 length: 18 residues. Germline lookup yields CDR1 KGHSH and CDR2 LQKENI. Here the CDR3 reads CASSPPLAGGSSYNEQFF. The CDR3 DNA follows: TGTGCCAGCTCACCACCGTTAGCGGGAGGGAGCTCCTACAATGAGCAGTTCTTC.

The chain joins TRBV28 to TRBJ1-4, with D perhaps TRBD1 (6 bases). The CDR3 sequence is 16 residues long. Trimming shortened V by 6 bases and J by 6 bases, and 20 bases separated the two germline ends. CDR1 MDHEN and CDR2 SYDVKM come from the germline V gene. This CDR3 reads CASSAPQTTGHEKLFF. CDR3 coding DNA: TGTGCCAGCAGCGCACCCCAAACGACAGGCCATGAAAAACTGTTTTTT.

This clone was seen a handful of times. The chain recombines TRBV6-5 with TRBJ1-4, with 7 bases aligning to TRBD1. The V and J ends lost 2 bases and 7 bases, in that order; junction bases with no gene match: 10. The CDR3 has 16 residues. Germline V lookup: CDR1 MNHEY, CDR2 SVGAGI. The CDR3 bases are TGTGCCAGCAGTTACGGGACAGCCGCCGGTGGTGAAAAACTGTTTTTT. It specifies CASSYGTAAGGEKLFF.

Of note for this clone: At one boundary the junction diverges from the germline segment, which might be a read error. The rearrangement joins TRBV28 to TRBJ2-7; the match to TRBD2 covers 14 bases. The CDR3 runs 14 residues. Germline loops: CDR1 MDHEN, CDR2 SYDVKM. CDR3 coding DNA: TGTGCCAGCTCGATCGCGGGACTAGCGGGAGCGCCGGTCTTC. Its translation: CASSIAGLAGAPVF.

This rearrangement joins TRBV10-3 to TRBJ2-4, with 10 nucleotides matching TRBD2. The CDR3 loop spans 16 amino acids. Germline V CDR1 and CDR2: ENHRY, SYGVKD. Losses at the gene ends were 3 bases for V and 6 bases for J; bases not matched to a gene: 8. CDR3 residues: CAISDTAGGLGNIQYF. CDR3 sequence (DNA): TGTGCCATCAGTGATACAGCGGGAGGGCTCGGAAACATTCAGTACTTC.

CDR3 DNA sequence: TGTGCCAGCAGCTTCGTAGTTGGAGATACGCAGTATTTT. It codes for CASSFVVGDTQYF. The rearrangement links TRBV7-2 to TRBJ2-3; D is unresolved. V was clipped by 3 bases and J by 5 bases, with 9 bases between them. The length of the CDR3 is 13 residues. Germline loops: CDR1 SGHTA, CDR2 FQGNSA.

This clone showed up just once. The rearrangement links TRBV30 to TRBJ2-7, with D possibly matching TRBD1 (6 bases). CDR1 and CDR2 from the germline V gene are GTSNPN and SVGIG (reference sequence). The ends were cut back, 4 bases at V and 6 bases at J, with 10 bases in the middle. This CDR3 comprises 11 residues. The CDR3 DNA reads as TGTGCCTGGACCAGGGGCGGCGAGCAGTACTTC. Amino acids: CAWTRGGEQYF.

The chain couples TRBV7-6 to TRBJ2-2; D is perhaps TRBD2 (6 bases). V was cut by 11 bases and J by 3 bases, with 16 bases left in between. The CDR3 consists of 14 residues. Germline CDR1 reads SGHVS; CDR2 reads FNYEAQ. CDR3 DNA: TGTGCCTTCGGCGGGGAGCCTTACACCGGGGAGCTGTTTTTT. Translation gives CAFGGEPYTGELFF. The full variable domain, in which reference TRBV7-6 and TRBJ2-2 provide the parts outside the CDR3, is GAGVSQSPRYKVTKRGQDVALRCDPISGHVSLYWYRQALGQGPEFLTYFNYEAQQDKSGLPNDRFSAERPEGSISTLTIQRTEQRDSAMYRCAFGGEPYTGELFFGEGSRLTVL.

The chain employs TRBV14 and TRBJ2-7; D is perhaps TRBD2 (7 bases). Deletions cut 5 bases from V and 2 bases from J, with 16 bases between. In germline, CDR1 is SGHDN, CDR2 FVKESK. The CDR3 loop spans 15 amino acids. The CDR3 sequence: CASSLTRGGPYEQYF. The CDR3 nucleotides are TGTGCCAGCAGCTTAACCCGCGGGGGCCCCTACGAGCAGTACTTC.

Here the CDR3 reads CASSLVPPVRGRGGNTEAFF. The CDR3 nucleotides are TGTGCCAGCAGCTTAGTACCCCCCGTCAGGGGGCGCGGAGGGAACACTGAAGCTTTCTTT. The J gene is TRBJ1-1, the V gene TRBV7-8; TRBD1 aligns across 8 bases. The length of the CDR3 is 20 residues. Losses at the gene ends were 1 base for V and 1 base for J; bases not matched to a gene: 17. The germline V gene encodes CDR1 SGHVS and CDR2 FQNEAQ.

This chain uses TRBV6-5 with TRBJ2-1; D call uncertain. Trimming took off 3 bases at V and 9 bases at J, with 12 bases between the two ends. Germline loops: CDR1 MNHEY, CDR2 SVGAGI. The CDR3 loop spans 13 amino acids. The CDR3 DNA is TGTGCCAGCAGTTATCTGCTCGGCGGTGAGCAGTTCTTC. Translating gives CASSYLLGGEQFF.

The chain uses TRBV30 and TRBJ1-2, with 12 bases fitting TRBD1. Germline V gene data show CDR1 as GTSNPN and CDR2 as SVGIG (reference sequence). V lost 1 base and J lost 5; bases outside the gene matches: 11. The CDR3 contains 17 residues. CDR3 in amino acids: CAWSASRDRGHRYGYTF. CDR3 coding DNA: TGTGCCTGGAGTGCCTCCCGGGACAGGGGGCACCGGTATGGCTACACCTTC. Full variable domain (missing parts from reference TRBV30 and TRBJ1-2): SQTIHQWPATLVQPVGSPLSLECTVEGTSNPNLYWYRQAAGRGLQLLFYSVGIGQISSEVPQNLSASRPQDRQFILSSKKLLLSDSGFYLCAWSASRDRGHRYGYTFGSGTRLTVV.

The J gene is TRBJ1-3, the V gene TRBV5-5; 9 bases align to TRBD1. The CDR3 totals 18 residues. In germline, CDR1 is SGHKS, CDR2 YYEKEE (reference sequence). V gave up 3 bases and J gave up 3 bases; unmatched junction bases: 13. In DNA form, the CDR3 reads TGTGCCAGCAGCTCTACTCTCCGGGACAGGGTAGTTGGAAACACCATATATTTT. Its translation is CASSSTLRDRVVGNTIYF.

This rearrangement joins TRBV11-1 to TRBJ2-2, with TRBD2 matching over 9 bases. There are 14 residues in the CDR3. CDR1 is SGHAT, CDR2 FQDESV, per germline (reference sequence). The V segment lost 6 bases and the J segment 7 bases; nucleotides outside the gene matches: 6. The CDR3 DNA reads TGTGCCAGCAGTTTGGGACTAGCCGGCGGGGAGCTGTTTTTT. It yields the protein CASSLGLAGGELFF.

The CDR3 is CASSPGQGSQPQHF. CDR3 nucleotides: TGTGCCAGCAGCCCTGGACAGGGGTCTCAGCCCCAGCATTTT. The V and J genes are TRBV14 and TRBJ1-5; 9 positions match TRBD1. V was clipped by 4 bases and J by 6 bases; unmatched bases: 4. Germline CDR1 SGHDN, CDR2 FVKESK. The CDR3 runs to 14 residues.

This chain joins TRBV2 and TRBJ2-7; perhaps TRBD1 as D (6 bases). There are 13 residues in the CDR3. Trimming left V 7 bases short and J 0 bases short, with 10 bases between. CDR1 SNHLY and CDR2 FYNNEI come from the germline V gene. CDR3 protein: CASNGGVSYEQYF. CDR3 coding DNA: TGTGCCAGCAATGGGGGCGTCTCCTACGAGCAGTACTTC.

Regarding this clone: Other DNA sequences from this sample encode an identical CDR3 as well. The chain employs TRBV27 and TRBJ2-2; weak D call: TRBD1 (5 bases). V lost 5 bases and J 0 bases, leaving 19 bases between the germline ends. The V gene's germline CDR1 is MNHEY and CDR2 SMNVEV (reference sequence). The CDR3 spans 18 residues. The chain's CDR3 is CASSPRTLNFANTGELFF. CDR3 nucleotides: TGTGCCAGCAGTCCCCGGACACTAAATTTCGCGAACACCGGGGAGCTGTTTTTT.

This chain links TRBV28 with TRBJ1-1, with D unresolved. There are 14 residues in the CDR3. V was clipped by 2 bases and J by 2 bases, with 9 bases between them. Germline V gene sequence: CDR1 MDHEN, CDR2 SYDVKM. This chain's CDR3 is CASSLAGGNTEAFF. CDR3 coding DNA: TGTGCCAGCAGTTTAGCAGGAGGTAACACTGAAGCTTTCTTT.

The CDR3 sequence is CASSFTPQGIGKGYTF. Here the CDR3 DNA reads TGTGCCAGCAGTTTCACCCCACAGGGGATAGGTAAAGGCTACACCTTC. The rearrangement joins TRBV28 to TRBJ1-2; 7 nucleotides align to TRBD1. CDR1 and CDR2 from the germline V gene are MDHEN and SYDVKM. V shed 3 bases, J shed 8 bases, and the junction held 15 bases outside the gene matches. The CDR3 runs 16 residues.

This chain joins TRBV19 and TRBJ1-1; D not resolved. The V end lost 7 bases, the J end lost 1 base, and 13 bases lay between the germline ends. The CDR3 sequence is 14 residues long. Germline-derived CDR1 and CDR2 are LNHDA and SQIVND (reference sequence). As DNA, the CDR3 is TGTGCCAGTACCGAACGGTGGGCGAACACTGAAGCTTTCTTT. Its translation is CASTERWANTEAFF.

The chain is built from TRBV30 and TRBJ2-7; D might be TRBD1 (6 bases). The CDR3 contains 13 residues. The germline V gene has CDR1 GTSNPN and CDR2 SVGIG (reference sequence). Trimming left V 3 bases short and J 2 bases short, with 11 bases between. The CDR3 DNA reads TGTGCCTGGAGGGGCGGACAGCCCTACGAGCAGTACTTC. Its translation is CAWRGGQPYEQYF.